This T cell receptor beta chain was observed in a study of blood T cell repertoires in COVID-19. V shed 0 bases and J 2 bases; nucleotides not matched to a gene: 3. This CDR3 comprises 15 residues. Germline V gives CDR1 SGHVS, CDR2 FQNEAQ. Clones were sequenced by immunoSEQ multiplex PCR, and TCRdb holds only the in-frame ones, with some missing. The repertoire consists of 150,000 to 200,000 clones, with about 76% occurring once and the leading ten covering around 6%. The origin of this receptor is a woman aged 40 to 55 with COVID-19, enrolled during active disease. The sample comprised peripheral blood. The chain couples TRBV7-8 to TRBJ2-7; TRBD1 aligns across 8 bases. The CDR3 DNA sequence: TGTGCCAGCAGCTTAGCTCGGACAGGGACCTACGAGCAGTACTTC. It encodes CASSLARTGTYEQYF. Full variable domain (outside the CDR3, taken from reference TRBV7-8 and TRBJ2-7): GAGVSQSPRYKVAKRGQDVALRCDPISGHVSLFWYQQALGQGPEFLTYFQNEAQLDKSGLPSDRFFAERPEGSVSTLKIQRTQQEDSAVYLCASSLARTGTYEQYFGPGTRLTVT.